These 7 T cell receptor beta chains originate from one sample sequenced in a study of blood T cell repertoires in COVID-19. TCRdb's table, derived via immunoSEQ multiplex PCR, lists solely in-frame clones and lacks some. The profile shows approximately 130,000 clones, 88% of them singletons. What was sequenced was peripheral blood. The receptors were gathered from a man aged 45-65 years with acute or convalescent COVID-19.

This sequence joins TRBV19 and TRBJ1-2; the match to TRBD1 covers 7 bases. The CDR3 is 15 residues long. Germline CDR1 is LNHDA and CDR2 is SQIVND (reference sequence). V trimming: 0 bases; J trimming: 5 bases; junction bases outside the gene matches: 6. Written as DNA, the CDR3 is TGTGCCAGTAGTATAGATGGGACAGATAGATATGGCTACACCTTC. Translation gives CASSIDGTDRYGYTF.

V and J are TRBV19 and TRBJ2-2, with unresolved D. The CDR3 runs 16 residues. CDR1 is LNHDA and CDR2 is SQIVND in the germline V gene (reference sequence). The V end was cut by 1 base, the J end by 3 bases, with 12 bases between. Here the CDR3 DNA reads TGTGCCAGTAGTATAGGTTTATTGTCCCACACCGGGGAGCTGTTTTTT. Amino acids: CASSIGLLSHTGELFF. The variable domain in full, with the rest retrieved from reference TRBV19 and TRBJ2-2, is DGGITQSPKYLFRKEGQNVTLSCEQNLNHDAMYWYRQDPGQGLRLIYYSQIVNDFQKGDIAEGYSVSREKKESFPLTVTSAQKNPTAFYLCASSIGLLSHTGELFFGEGSRLTVL.

CDR3 in DNA: TGTGCCAGCAGTCGGCAGGGCATTGGGGAGCAGTACTTC. This codes for CASSRQGIGEQYF. The chain carries TRBV25-1 and TRBJ2-7; tentative D call: TRBD1 (5 bases). Trimming stripped 5 bases from V and 7 bases from J, with 15 bases between. CDR3 length equals 13 residues. In germline, CDR1 is MGHDK, CDR2 SYGVNS.

The V call is TRBV5-1, the J call TRBJ2-1; no clear D. Germline CDR1 reads SGHRS; CDR2 reads YFSETQ. The CDR3 runs to 15 residues. The ends were cut back, 2 bases at V and 3 bases at J, with 12 bases in the middle. As DNA, the CDR3 is TGCGCCAGCAGCTTTCTTGTTGGAGTCTACAATGAGCAGTTCTTC. This gives the protein CASSFLVGVYNEQFF.

The rearrangement links TRBV5-1 to TRBJ2-6, with D perhaps matching TRBD1 (6 bases). Per the germline V gene, CDR1 is SGHRS and CDR2 is YFSETQ. The V and J ends lost 5 bases and 2 bases respectively, with 14 bases between them. This CDR3 is built from 16 residues. This chain's CDR3 is CASRSRDIPGANVLTF. The DNA of the CDR3 is TGCGCCAGCAGGTCCCGGGACATACCTGGGGCCAACGTCCTGACTTTC.

The chain is built from TRBV5-1 and TRBJ2-1; a possible D gene is TRBD2 (6 bases). CDR3 size: 17 residues. The V gene lost 4 bases and the J gene lost 0 bases, with 17 bases spanning the gap. Germline V gene sequence: CDR1 SGHRS, CDR2 YFSETQ. Written as DNA, the CDR3 is TGCGCCAGCAGCCCGGGACTCCTCACAAGCTCCTACAATGAGCAGTTCTTC. Translating gives CASSPGLLTSSYNEQFF. The full variable domain, its missing parts supplied by reference TRBV5-1 and TRBJ2-1, is KAGVTQTPRYLIKTRGQQVTLSCSPISGHRSVSWYQQTPGQGLQFLFEYFSETQRNKGNFPGRFSGRQFSNSRSEMNVSTLELGDSALYLCASSPGLLTSSYNEQFFGPGTRLTVL.

J is TRBJ2-5 and V is TRBV5-6, with TRBD1 as a possible D gene (6 bases). There are 13 residues in the CDR3. CDR1 is SGHDT and CDR2 is YYEEEE in the germline V gene. The ends were cut back, 3 bases at V and 1 base at J, with 7 bases in the middle. The DNA for the CDR3 is TGTGCCAGCAGCTACAGGGCCCAAGAGACCCAGTACTTC. Encoded protein: CASSYRAQETQYF.